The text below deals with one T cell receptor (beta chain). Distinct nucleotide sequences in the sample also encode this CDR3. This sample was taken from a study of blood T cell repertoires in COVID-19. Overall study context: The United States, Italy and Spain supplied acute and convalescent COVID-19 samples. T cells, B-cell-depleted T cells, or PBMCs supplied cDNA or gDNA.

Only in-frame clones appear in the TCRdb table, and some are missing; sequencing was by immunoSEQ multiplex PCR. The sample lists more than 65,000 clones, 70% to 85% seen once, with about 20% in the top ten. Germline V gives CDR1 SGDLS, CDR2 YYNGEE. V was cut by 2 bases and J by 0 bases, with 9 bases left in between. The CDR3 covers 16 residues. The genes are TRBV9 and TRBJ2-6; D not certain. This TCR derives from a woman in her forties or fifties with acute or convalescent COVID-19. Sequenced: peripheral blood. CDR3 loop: CASSVTSGSGANVLTF. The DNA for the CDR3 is TGTGCCAGCAGCGTTACCTCGGGCTCTGGGGCCAACGTCCTGACTTTC.